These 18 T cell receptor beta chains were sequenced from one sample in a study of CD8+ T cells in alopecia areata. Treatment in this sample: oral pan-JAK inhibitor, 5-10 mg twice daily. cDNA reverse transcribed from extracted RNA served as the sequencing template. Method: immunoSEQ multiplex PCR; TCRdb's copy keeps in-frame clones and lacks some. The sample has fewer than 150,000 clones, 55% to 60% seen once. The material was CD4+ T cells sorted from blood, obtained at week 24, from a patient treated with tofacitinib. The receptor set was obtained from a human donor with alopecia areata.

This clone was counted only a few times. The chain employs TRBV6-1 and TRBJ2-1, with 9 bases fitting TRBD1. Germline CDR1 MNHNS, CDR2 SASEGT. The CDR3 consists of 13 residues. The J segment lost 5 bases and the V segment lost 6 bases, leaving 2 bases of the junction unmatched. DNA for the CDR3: TGTGCCAGCAGGAGGACAGGGGACAATGAGCAGTTCTTC. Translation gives CASRRTGDNEQFF.

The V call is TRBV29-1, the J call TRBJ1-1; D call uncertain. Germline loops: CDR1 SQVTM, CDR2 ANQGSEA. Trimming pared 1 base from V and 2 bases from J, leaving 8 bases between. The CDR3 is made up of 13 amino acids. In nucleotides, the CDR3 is TGCAGCGTTGAAGGCAGATTTAACACTGAAGCTTTCTTT. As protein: CSVEGRFNTEAFF.

The CDR3 region has the DNA TGCACCAGCAGCCAAGAGGGTCCTCTTTGGGGCAATCAGCCCCAGCATTTT. Residues: CTSSQEGPLWGNQPQHF. The chain couples TRBV1 to TRBJ1-5. TRBV1 is annotated as a pseudogene. The CDR3 runs 17 residues.

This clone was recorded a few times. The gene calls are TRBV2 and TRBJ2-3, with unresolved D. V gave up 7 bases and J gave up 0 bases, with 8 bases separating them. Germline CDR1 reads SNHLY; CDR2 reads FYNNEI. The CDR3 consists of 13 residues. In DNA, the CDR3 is TGTGCCAGCAAAGTCCTAAGCACAGATACGCAGTATTTT. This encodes CASKVLSTDTQYF.

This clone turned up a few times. CDR3 region: CASSMGYQETQYF. CDR3 bases: TGTGCCAGTAGTATGGGATACCAAGAGACCCAGTACTTC. The chain combines TRBV19 with TRBJ2-5; D gene ambiguous. Germline assignment: CDR1 LNHDA and CDR2 SQIVND (reference sequence). V was shortened by 3 bases and J by 0 bases, with 5 bases between the two germline ends. The CDR3 consists of 13 residues. The full variable domain, in which reference TRBV19 and TRBJ2-5 provide the parts outside the CDR3, is DGGITQSPKYLFRKEGQNVTLSCEQNLNHDAMYWYRQDPGQGLRLIYYSQIVNDFQKGDIAEGYSVSREKKESFPLTVTSAQKNPTAFYLCASSMGYQETQYFGPGTRLLVL.

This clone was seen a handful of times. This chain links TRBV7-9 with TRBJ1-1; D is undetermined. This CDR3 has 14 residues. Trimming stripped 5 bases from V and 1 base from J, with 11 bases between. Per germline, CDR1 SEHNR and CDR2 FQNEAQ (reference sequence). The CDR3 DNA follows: TGTGCCAGCAGCCCATGGACGGGGAACACTGAAGCTTTCTTT. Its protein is CASSPWTGNTEAFF.

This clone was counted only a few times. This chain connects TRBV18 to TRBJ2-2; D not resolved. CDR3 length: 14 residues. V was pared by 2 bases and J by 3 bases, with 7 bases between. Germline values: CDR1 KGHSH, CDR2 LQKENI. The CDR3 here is CASSPGSDTGELFF. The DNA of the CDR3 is TGTGCCAGCTCACCAGGCAGCGACACCGGGGAGCTGTTTTTT.

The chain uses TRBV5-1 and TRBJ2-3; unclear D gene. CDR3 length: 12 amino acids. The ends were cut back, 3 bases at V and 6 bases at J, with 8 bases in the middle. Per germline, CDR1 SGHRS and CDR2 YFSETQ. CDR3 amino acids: CASSYSLDTQYF. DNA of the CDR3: TGCGCCAGCAGCTACTCCCTGGATACGCAGTATTTT.

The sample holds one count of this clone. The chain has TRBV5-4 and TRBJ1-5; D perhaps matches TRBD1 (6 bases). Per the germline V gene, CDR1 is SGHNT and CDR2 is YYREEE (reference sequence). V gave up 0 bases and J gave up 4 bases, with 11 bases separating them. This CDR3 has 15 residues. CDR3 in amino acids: CASSLAVGANQPQHF. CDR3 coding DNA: TGTGCCAGCAGCTTGGCCGTGGGGGCAAATCAGCCCCAGCATTTT.

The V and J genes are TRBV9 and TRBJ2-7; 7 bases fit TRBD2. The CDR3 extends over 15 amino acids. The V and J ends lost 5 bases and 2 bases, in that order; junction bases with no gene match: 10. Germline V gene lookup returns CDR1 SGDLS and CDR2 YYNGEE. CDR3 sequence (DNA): TGTGCCAGCAGTCTTCGGGGGGATCCTACCTACGAGCAGTACTTC. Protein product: CASSLRGDPTYEQYF.

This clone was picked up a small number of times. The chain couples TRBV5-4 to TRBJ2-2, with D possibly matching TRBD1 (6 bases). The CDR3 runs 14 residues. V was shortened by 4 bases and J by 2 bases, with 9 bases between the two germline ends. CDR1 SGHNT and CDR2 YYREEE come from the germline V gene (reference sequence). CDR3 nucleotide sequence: TGTGCCAGCAGCCCGGACAGTAACACCGGGGAGCTGTTTTTT. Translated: CASSPDSNTGELFF.

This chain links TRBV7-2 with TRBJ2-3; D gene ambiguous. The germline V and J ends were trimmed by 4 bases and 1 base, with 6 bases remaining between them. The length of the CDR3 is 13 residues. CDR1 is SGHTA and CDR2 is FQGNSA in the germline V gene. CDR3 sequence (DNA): TGTGCCAGCAGCTCGATCGGCACAGATACGCAGTATTTT. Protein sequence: CASSSIGTDTQYF.

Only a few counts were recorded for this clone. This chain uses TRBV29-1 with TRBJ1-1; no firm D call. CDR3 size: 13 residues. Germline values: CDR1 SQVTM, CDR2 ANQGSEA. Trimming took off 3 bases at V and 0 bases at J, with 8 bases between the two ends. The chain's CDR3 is CSVDSQLNTEAFF. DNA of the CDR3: TGCAGCGTTGACAGCCAGCTGAACACTGAAGCTTTCTTT.

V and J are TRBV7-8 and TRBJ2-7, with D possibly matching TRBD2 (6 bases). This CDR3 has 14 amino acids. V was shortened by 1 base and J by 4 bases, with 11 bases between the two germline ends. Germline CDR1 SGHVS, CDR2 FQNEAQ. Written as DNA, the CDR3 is TGTGCCAGCAGCTTAGACGGGGGTCGATACGAGCAGTACTTC. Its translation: CASSLDGGRYEQYF.

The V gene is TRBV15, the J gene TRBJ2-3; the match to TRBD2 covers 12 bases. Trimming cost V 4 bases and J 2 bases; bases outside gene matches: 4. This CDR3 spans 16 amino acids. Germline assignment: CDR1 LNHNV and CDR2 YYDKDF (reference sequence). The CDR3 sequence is CATSIRTSGVTDTQYF. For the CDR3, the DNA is TGTGCCACCAGCATCCGGACTAGCGGGGTCACAGATACGCAGTATTTT. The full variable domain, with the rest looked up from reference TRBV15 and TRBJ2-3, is DAMVIQNPRYQVTQFGKPVTLSCSQTLNHNVMYWYQQKSSQAPKLLFHYYDKDFNNEADTPDNFQSRRPNTSFCFLDIRSPGLGDTAMYLCATSIRTSGVTDTQYFGPGTRLTVL.

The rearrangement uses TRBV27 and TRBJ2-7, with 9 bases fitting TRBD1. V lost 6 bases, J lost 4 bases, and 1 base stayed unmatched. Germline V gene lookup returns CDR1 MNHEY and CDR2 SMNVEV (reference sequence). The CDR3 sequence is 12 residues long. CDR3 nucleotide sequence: TGTGCCAGCAGGACAGGGGGTTACGAGCAGTACTTC. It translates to CASRTGGYEQYF.

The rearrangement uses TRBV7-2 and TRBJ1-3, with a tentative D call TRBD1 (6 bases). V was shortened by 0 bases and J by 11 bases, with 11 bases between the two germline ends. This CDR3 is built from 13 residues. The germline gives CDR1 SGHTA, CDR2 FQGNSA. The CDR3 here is CASSLATGQAIYF. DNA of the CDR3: TGTGCCAGCAGCTTAGCGACAGGACAAGCCATATATTTT.

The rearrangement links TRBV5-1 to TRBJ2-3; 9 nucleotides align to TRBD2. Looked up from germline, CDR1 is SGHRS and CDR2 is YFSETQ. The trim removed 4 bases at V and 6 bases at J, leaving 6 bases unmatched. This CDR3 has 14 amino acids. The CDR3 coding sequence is TGCGCCAGCAGCACCGGACTAGCGACGGATACGCAGTATTTT. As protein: CASSTGLATDTQYF.